Below, one T cell receptor beta chain is given with its context. The target of this receptor is not known. One base away there is no much larger clone; base qualities are not given. The data originate from a study of graft-versus-host responses after intestinal transplantation (dated by TCRdb to the early 2020s). About the investigation overall: Multivisceral, liver-intestinal, or isolated intestinal transplants were received by the recipients. Every recipient was given anti-thymocyte globulin induction, followed by around three years of maintenance tacrolimus and steroids. Of the 20 to 30 intestinal transplant recipients enrolled in the cohort, one of whom was a retransplant, a few patients without pretransplant specimens were excluded. After intestinal transplantation, graft-versus-host and host-versus-graft alloreactive T cell clones in the graft, circulation and bone marrow were tracked using bulk TCR-beta CDR3 sequencing. Donor T cell macrochimerism was defined as a peak of at least 4% donor T cells among recipient peripheral blood mononuclear cells. Instead of going to the commercial service, samples from a few later patients were sequenced in-house on an Illumina MiSeq and processed with MiXCR. To identify alloreactive clones, pre-transplant mixed lymphocyte reaction products were sequenced and then compared with unstimulated pre-transplant donor and recipient T cells. The study at large found these results: Early after transplant, peak levels of circulating GvH clones were found to be associated with declines in HvG clones. GvH clones were detected in recipient bone marrow, and some of these GvH clones were observed earlier in ileal mucosa or blood, consistent with an intestinal mucosal origin. The relatively low number and heterogeneity of intestinal transplant patients limited the conclusions. In patients with donor T cell macrochimerism, the allografts had high GvH to HvG T cell clonal ratios.

Reading the label with the study, this specimen's time point is: cells obtained before transplantation from donor or recipient. CD3+CD4+ and CD3+CD8+ populations were FACS-sorted from unstimulated pre-transplant donor and recipient cells taken from spleen or lymph nodes. Library method: the immunoSEQ multiplex PCR assay. For most patients, genomic DNA was isolated with the Qiagen DNeasy Blood and Tissue Kit and sent frozen to Adaptive Biotechnologies for TCR sequencing. For most patients, high-throughput TCR-beta CDR3 sequencing of genomic DNA was performed by Adaptive Biotechnologies. For the original study's pipeline: Adaptive's ImmunoSEQ software was the source of the TCR sequencing data for fewer than 20 patients, while three other patients were processed with MiXCR and VDJtools. To correct CD4 versus CD8 sorting errors, sequences present in both subsets at a frequency ratio below 5:1 were removed. Because the origin of CDR3 nucleotide sequences shared between donor and recipient could not be assigned, those sequences were removed. Alloreactive clones required at least 2-fold expansion over unstimulated cells and minimum CFSE-low frequency of 0.002% (template counts) or 0.001% (read counts). Mappable clones were those detected in sequenced pre-transplant spleen, lymph node, or MLR CFSE-low populations of the donor or recipient. The cumulative frequency of alloreactive clones was calculated as a percentage of all sequences, weighted by copy number. TCRdb retrieved this table from immuneACCESS and kept in-frame rearrangements only. Not all clones are present; in checked studies, unresolved V genes account for under half, and no reason is known for the remainder. V and J calls and clone size are those listed in that table; D and trimming were worked out from the DNA. Present in this sample are tens of thousands of clones, roughly nine tenths of which were seen just once. The ten biggest clones cover around 2.7% of the sample.

The V and J ends are trimmed by 1 base and 4 bases, leaving 18 bases between them. Sequences SGHRS (CDR1) and YFSETQ (CDR2) are obtained from the germline V gene. Spanning cysteine to phenylalanine, the CDR3 consists of 16 amino acids. Kept here is only the CDR3 DNA, which spans 48 bases and is read in frame from base 1. The chain is assembled from TRBV5-1 and TRBJ2-7; the best D guess is TRBD1, with 5 bases matching. This specimen consisted of unstimulated CD8+ T cells sorted from spleen or lymph node cells, obtained before intestinal transplant. This clonotype was obtained from a human donor who received an intestinal transplant. At the DNA level, the sequence is TGCGCCAGCAGCTTGTACAAGCCGAGGTACAGGTACGAGCAGTACTTC. Its translation is CASSLYKPRYRYEQYF.